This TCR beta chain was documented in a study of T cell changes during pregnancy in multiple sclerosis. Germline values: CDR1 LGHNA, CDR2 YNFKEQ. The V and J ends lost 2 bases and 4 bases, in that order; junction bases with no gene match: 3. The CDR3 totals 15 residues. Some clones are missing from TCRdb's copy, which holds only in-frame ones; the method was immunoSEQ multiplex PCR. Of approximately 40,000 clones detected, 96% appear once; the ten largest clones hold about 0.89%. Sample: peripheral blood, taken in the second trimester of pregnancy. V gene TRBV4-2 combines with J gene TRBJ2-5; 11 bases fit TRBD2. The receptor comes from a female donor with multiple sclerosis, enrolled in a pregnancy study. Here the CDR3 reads CASSQLSGGVETQYF. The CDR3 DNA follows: TGTGCCAGCAGCCAACTTAGCGGGGGGGTAGAGACCCAGTACTTC.